The following is a T cell receptor beta chain sequence with its context. There is no known antigen for this receptor. Within one base of it there is no much larger clone, and no base qualities were kept. The record originates from a study of shared clonotypes between healthy human individuals (TCRdb year 2020). Looking at the study overall: A few men and two women, aged 18 to 49 years, made up the cohort. For each donor, three plates each were used for CD4 naive and CD4 memory, two plates were used for CD8 naive, and one plate was used for CD8 memory. To estimate repertoire size and how much clonotypes are shared between individuals, the study performed deep sequencing of blood TCR repertoires from roughly five healthy adults. To increase sequencing depth and limit assay-specific biases, different laboratories used diverse techniques to prepare libraries and sequence TCR repertoires. Per donor, leukapheresis produced somewhere between about 0.94 and 9 billion PBMCs.

General conclusions and limits of the study: Around 5% of naive CD4, 3.5% of naive CD8, roughly 2.4% of memory CD4, and 0.4% of memory CD8 clonotypes were shared across several donors. Because the study included only a small number of donors, the genetic and exposure-history diversity represented was limited. Incomplete sequencing was indicated by rarefaction of sorted-subset datasets, despite the large sequencing depth. Larger estimated clonotype richness was generally found for naive subsets than for memory subsets. Pairwise subsampling indicated that sequencing depth was expected to affect the degree of clonotype sharing among donors. Compared with non-shared clonotypes, the clonotypes found in all four sorted-subset donors had higher generation probabilities. Sampling was limited to blood, and TCR repertoires in tissue likely differ from TCR repertoires in blood.

According to the germline V gene, CDR1 reads SGHRS and CDR2 reads YFSETQ. The cysteine opens and the phenylalanine closes a CDR3 of 11 amino acids. Just CDR3 DNA is preserved here, 33 bases in frame from base 1. Between the V and J ends, shortened by 4 bases and 6 bases respectively, the junction contains 8 bases. Healthy HIV-negative adults with no recently reported acute infections or vaccinations were included as donors. Every donor was a Caucasian adult living in Nashville, Tennessee, USA. CD4+ T cells were enriched by magnetic negative selection, after which naive cells were positively selected on CD45RA and the negative fraction was taken as the memory subset. Blood was obtained by leukapheresis, after which PBMCs were separated by Ficoll-Histopaque density gradient centrifugation and cryopreserved in liquid nitrogen vapor phase. Analytical flow cytometry was used to check the purity and quantity of each magnetically sorted T cell population. From each sorted fraction, genomic DNA was isolated and quantified by UV absorbance on a Nanodrop 2000c.

Using the deep immunoSEQ assay, TCR CDR3 regions were amplified from genomic DNA by multiplex PCR. Extracted genomic DNA from each cell subset was spread evenly across all wells of several immunoSEQ 96-well plates, with each plate serving as a replicate. For sorted subsets, each replicate PCR was loaded with approximately 200 ng genomic DNA, equivalent to approximately 27,000 T cell genomes. Purified libraries were quantified with a Qubit 3.0 fluorometer, sized on a Bioanalyzer 2100, and re-quantified with the KAPA Library Quantification kit. Each immunoSEQ 96-well plate was sequenced on its own single-read 150-cycle Illumina NextSeq 550 flow cell. As for the original processing: Because the immunoSEQ output included only junctional sequences and no quality scores, the filtering could not be the same as the filtering used for full-length reads. Sequences were annotated with PyIR, a Python wrapper for IgBLAST v1.9, using IMGT germline references to assign V/J genes and CDR3. Reads were filtered out if the reads had weak V/J assignments (E-value above 1e-6), no CDR3, stop codons, out-of-frame junctions, or ambiguous translated residues. V3J clonotypes were defined by identical inferred V gene, J gene, and CDR3 amino acid sequence. To compute the percentage overlap between repertoires, the number of shared unique clonotypes was divided by the size of the smaller repertoire. Richness of each repertoire was evaluated using RTK rarefaction, the Chao1 estimator, and Recon v2.1 estimates of unobserved clonotypes. OLGA was used to compute generation probabilities for all TCRbeta clonotypes that the gDNA method yielded from a few donors. This is the immuneACCESS table as TCRdb keeps it, with only in-frame sequences that have V and J called. A part of the clones is gone; compared with another copy, unresolved V genes explain less than half, and the rest is unexplained. Clone size and the V and J calls come from that table; the DNA yielded D and trimming. The sample records some 2.1 million clones, 85% to 95% of which are singletons. The ten largest clones add up to around 0.13% of the sample.

The chain is encoded by TRBV5-1 joined to TRBJ2-7; the D gene remains uncertain. The TCR comes from a man aged 18 to 29 in good health. The sample was naive CD4+ T cells sorted from blood. The label giving this sample's cell subset or site can be read as: CD45RA+ positively selected. In nucleotide form, the sequence is TGCGCCAGCAGCAATCGTACCGAGCAGTACTTC. This codes for CASSNRTEQYF.